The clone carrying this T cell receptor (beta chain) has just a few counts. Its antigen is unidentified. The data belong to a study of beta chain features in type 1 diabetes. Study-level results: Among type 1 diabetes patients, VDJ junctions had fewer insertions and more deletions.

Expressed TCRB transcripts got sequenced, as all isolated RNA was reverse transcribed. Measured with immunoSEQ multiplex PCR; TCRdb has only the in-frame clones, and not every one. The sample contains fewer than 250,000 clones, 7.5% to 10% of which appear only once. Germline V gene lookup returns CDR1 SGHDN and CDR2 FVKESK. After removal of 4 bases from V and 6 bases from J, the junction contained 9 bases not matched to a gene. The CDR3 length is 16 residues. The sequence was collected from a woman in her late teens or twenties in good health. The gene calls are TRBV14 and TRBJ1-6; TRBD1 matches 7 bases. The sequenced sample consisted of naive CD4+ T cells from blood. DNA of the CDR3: TGTGCCAGCAGCCTCTATTCCGGGACAGTTAATTCACCCCTCCACTTT. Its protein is CASSLYSGTVNSPLHF. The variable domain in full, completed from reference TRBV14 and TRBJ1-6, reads EAGVTQFPSHSVIEKGQTVTLRCDPISGHDNLYWYRRVMGKEIKFLLHFVKESKQDESGMPNNRFLAERTGGTYSTLKVQPAELEDSGVYFCASSLYSGTVNSPLHFGNGTRLTVT.